This T cell receptor (beta chain) was sequenced during a study of PD-1 blockade in classical Hodgkin lymphoma. Assay: immunoSEQ multiplex PCR; the TCRdb copy retains only in-frame clones and omits some. The sample shows tens of thousands of clones, 83% of them seen only once. V lost 2 bases and J 2 bases, leaving 9 bases between the germline ends. This CDR3 spans 14 amino acids. Germline values: CDR1 MDHEN, CDR2 SYDVKM. Time point noted: cycle 4 day 1 (C4D1), after five to seven weeks of nivolumab. All patients relapsed after autologous stem cell transplantation, and brentuximab vedotin exposure varied. When best responses were assessed, they were complete response, partial response or progressive disease.

The receptor was derived from a human donor with classical Hodgkin lymphoma. The chain has TRBV28 and TRBJ1-1; D unresolved. Source: peripheral blood mononuclear cells (PBMCs), taken before the fourth cycle of nivolumab. The CDR3 bases are TGTGCCAGCAGTTTAGAACAGAGAAACACTGAAGCTTTCTTT. It encodes CASSLEQRNTEAFF.